These 21 T cell receptor beta chains came from one sample sequenced in a study of vaccination effects on CD4 cells after COVID-19. Profiled with immunoSEQ multiplex PCR; TCRdb holds only in-frame clones, not every one. The sample has some 30,000 clones, 83% seen once; the top ten hold approximately 1.4%. In the ViraFEST assay, antigen-specific CD4+ clonotypes were identified by expansion after peptide-pool stimulation. Upon completion of about eleven days in culture, CD4+ T cells were isolated. Everyone in the study got two shots of either the BNT162b2 or mRNA-1273 vaccine. The antigens of these receptors remain unknown. Material: CD4+ T cells from PBMCs cultured with HCoV-NL63 spike peptides, obtained after COVID-19 vaccination. The source of these receptors is a human donor who received a COVID-19 vaccine. Some clones in this sample may be carry-over from other donors' samples.

The chain has TRBV12-5 and TRBJ2-5; D is possibly TRBD1 or TRBD2 (5 bases each). The length of the CDR3 is 16 residues. Germline V gene data show CDR1 as LGHNT and CDR2 as FRNRAP. V shed 1 base and J shed 5 bases, with 17 bases lying between them. The chain's CDR3 is CASGLGGPGPGETQYF. The CDR3 region has the DNA TGTGCTAGTGGTTTGGGGGGCCCGGGGCCCGGGGAGACCCAGTACTTC.

The table lists this clone with a few counts. The chain combines TRBV7-3 with TRBJ1-2; D might be TRBD1 (5 bases). The germline CDR1 and CDR2 sequences are SGHTA and FQGTGA. The CDR3 sequence is 14 residues long. Trimming pared 4 bases from V and 0 bases from J, leaving 9 bases between. DNA for the CDR3: TGTGCCAGCAGCTCCCAGGGAACTAACTATGGCTACACCTTC. It codes for CASSSQGTNYGYTF.

CDR3 region: CASSPPGTRSANYGYTF. As DNA, the CDR3 is TGTGCCAGCAGCCCCCCCGGGACACGGTCTGCTAACTATGGCTACACCTTC. This chain uses TRBV7-2 with TRBJ1-2, with D perhaps TRBD1 (6 bases). This CDR3 comprises 17 residues. From germline, CDR1 is SGHTA and CDR2 FQGNSA. V lost 5 bases, J lost 0 bases, and 19 bases lay in between. The full variable domain, rest sourced from reference TRBV7-2 and TRBJ1-2, is GAGVSQSPSNKVTEKGKDVELRCDPISGHTALYWYRQSLGQGLEFLIYFQGNSAPDKSGLPSDRFSAERTGGSVSTLTIQRTQQEDSAVYLCASSPPGTRSANYGYTFGSGTRLTVV.

V usage is TRBV11-2 and J usage is TRBJ2-2; D perhaps matches TRBD1 (5 bases). The CDR3 extends over 16 amino acids. Per germline, CDR1 SGHAT and CDR2 FQNNGV. The V end lost 5 bases, the J end lost 1 base, and 14 bases lay between the germline ends. DNA for the CDR3: TGTGCCAGCAGCCCCCGACAGAGAGAGAACACCGGGGAGCTGTTTTTT. Amino acids: CASSPRQRENTGELFF.

This clone occurred once. The J gene is TRBJ1-2, the V gene TRBV7-8, with a weak D call TRBD1 (5 bases). V was trimmed by 1 base and J by 5 bases, leaving 11 bases between them. CDR1 and CDR2 (germline): SGHVS, FQNEAQ. This CDR3 is 14 amino acids long. The CDR3, as DNA: TGTGCCAGCAGCTTAGGAACCGGGGCTTATGGCTACACCTTC. Translation gives CASSLGTGAYGYTF.

There are a few counts of this clone. This sequence joins TRBV29-1 and TRBJ2-2; D uncertain. Trimming cost V 7 bases and J 6 bases, with 9 bases left between them. Per germline, CDR1 SQVTM and CDR2 ANQGSEA. The CDR3 consists of 11 residues. The CDR3 sequence: CSAGVPGELFF. In DNA form, the CDR3 reads TGCAGCGCCGGCGTCCCCGGGGAGCTGTTTTTT.

The chain has TRBV5-1 and TRBJ1-2; weak D call: TRBD1 (5 bases). With 4 bases removed from V and 3 bases from J, the gap between germline ends came to 19 bases. Germline V gene lookup returns CDR1 SGHRS and CDR2 YFSETQ. This CDR3 contains 16 residues. CDR3 sequence reads: CASSRLTGTTDYGYTF. The CDR3 DNA is TGCGCCAGCAGCCGCCTAACGGGGACCACTGACTATGGCTACACCTTC. Using reference TRBV5-1 and TRBJ1-2 for the parts outside the CDR3, the full variable domain is KAGVTQTPRYLIKTRGQQVTLSCSPISGHRSVSWYQQTPGQGLQFLFEYFSETQRNKGNFPGRFSGRQFSNSRSEMNVSTLELGDSALYLCASSRLTGTTDYGYTFGSGTRLTVV.

The V and J genes are TRBV6-1 and TRBJ2-7, with D tentatively TRBD1 (5 bases). Germline V gene sequence: CDR1 MNHNS, CDR2 SASEGT. V dropped 1 base and J dropped 0 bases, with 16 bases sitting between them. CDR3 size: 17 residues. For the CDR3, the DNA is TGTGCCAGCAGTGAAGGGGGTTGGGCAGGGTACTCCTACGAGCAGTACGTC. Protein sequence: CASSEGGWAGYSYEQYV.

This clone is judged medium-sized (0.01 to 0.1%). This chain links TRBV6-5 with TRBJ1-2; TRBD1 matches 7 bases. Losses at the gene ends were 5 bases for V and 4 bases for J; bases not matched to a gene: 4. This CDR3 is built from 13 residues. Germline CDR1 MNHEY, CDR2 SVGAGI. The CDR3 is CASSIGDSYGYTF. The CDR3 nucleotides read TGTGCCAGCAGTATCGGGGACAGCTATGGCTACACCTTC.

This clone was detected only once. The chain combines TRBV10-2 with TRBJ2-1; D is unclear. This CDR3 comprises 14 residues. Germline V gives CDR1 WSHSY, CDR2 SAAADI. Trimming shortened V by 1 base and J by 8 bases, and 12 bases separated the two germline ends. The CDR3 nucleotides read TGCGCCAGCAGTGAGTTGAGGCTGGCCCATGAGCAGTTCTTC. It specifies CASSELRLAHEQFF.

The chain couples TRBV5-1 to TRBJ2-5; maybe TRBD2 (5 bases). Trimming took 6 bases from V and 5 from J, leaving 11 bases between them. The CDR3 has 12 amino acids. Per the germline V gene, CDR1 is SGHRS and CDR2 is YFSETQ. For the CDR3, the DNA is TGCGCCAGCATGGCGCCGGGGGAGACCCAGTACTTC. This gives the protein CASMAPGETQYF.

This chain uses TRBV6-5 with TRBJ2-2; D is undetermined. The germline gives CDR1 MNHEY, CDR2 SVGAGI. Trimming took off 7 bases at V and 2 bases at J, with 8 bases between the two ends. The CDR3 runs to 13 residues. CDR3 loop: CASITPNTGELFF. Written as DNA, the CDR3 is TGTGCCAGCATAACACCAAACACCGGGGAGCTGTTTTTT.

The CDR3 loop is CASSLGGQGGEKLFF. CDR3 DNA: TGCGCCAGCAGCTTGGGGGGACAGGGAGGGGAAAAACTGTTTTTT. The chain combines TRBV5-1 with TRBJ1-4; 9 bases fit TRBD1. CDR1 and CDR2 (germline): SGHRS, YFSETQ. CDR3 size: 15 residues. V shed 0 bases, J shed 8 bases, and the junction held 5 bases outside the gene matches.

J is TRBJ2-7 and V is TRBV6-1; possibly TRBD1 for D (5 bases). With 2 bases removed from V and 7 bases from J, the gap between germline ends came to 12 bases. The CDR3 sequence is 13 residues long. Germline V CDR1 and CDR2: MNHNS, SASEGT. CDR3 loop: CASSELRGLEQYV. In DNA form, the CDR3 reads TGTGCCAGCAGTGAATTAAGGGGTTTGGAGCAGTACGTC.

The chain links TRBV18 to TRBJ1-2, with TRBD1 matching over 10 bases. The V gene end was trimmed by 6 bases and the J gene end by 8 bases; junction bases not matched to a gene: 6. Germline assignment: CDR1 KGHSH and CDR2 LQKENI. This CDR3 region has 13 residues. The chain's CDR3 is CASSLGQGDGYTF. DNA of the CDR3: TGTGCCAGCTCGCTTGGACAGGGGGACGGCTACACCTTC.

The chain couples TRBV6-2 or TRBV6-3 to TRBJ2-1, with 9 bases aligning to TRBD1. The CDR3 runs 14 residues. Germline loops: CDR1 MNHEY, CDR2 SVGEGT. V shed 6 bases, J shed 7 bases, and the junction held 7 bases outside the gene matches. Written as DNA, the CDR3 is TGTGCCAGCAGCCGGGACAGGGTAGGAAATGAGCAGTTCTTC. This sequence encodes CASSRDRVGNEQFF.

This chain links TRBV12-3 or TRBV12-4 with TRBJ1-1; D possibly corresponds to TRBD1 (5 bases). The CDR3 loop spans 13 amino acids. V lost 3 bases to trimming and J lost 10 bases, with 15 bases between them. CDR3 nucleotides: TGTGCCAGCAGTTTTAGGGCGCGGGGGTCAGCTTTCTTT. Residues: CASSFRARGSAFF.

The chain joins TRBV2 to TRBJ2-7; 7 positions match TRBD1. Germline CDR1 SNHLY, CDR2 FYNNEI. CDR3 length equals 13 residues. J was trimmed by 5 bases and V by 4 bases; bases with no gene match: 5. CDR3: CASSVRGPNEQYV. In nucleotides, the CDR3 is TGTGCCAGCAGTGTAAGGGGGCCCAACGAGCAGTACGTC.

CDR3 nucleotides: TGTGCCAGCTCACCGTTCGCCGGGACAGGCTACTCTGGGGCCAACGTCCTGACTTTC. This codes for CASSPFAGTGYSGANVLTF. The gene calls are TRBV18 and TRBJ2-6, with 8 bases aligning to TRBD1. CDR1 is KGHSH, CDR2 LQKENI, per germline. The CDR3 is 19 amino acids. Germline trimming cut 3 bases from V and 0 bases from J; bases unmatched to any gene: 10.

Here the CDR3 DNA reads TGTGCCTGGAGTACGGGACAGGGTAGCAATCAGCCCCAGCATTTT. It encodes CAWSTGQGSNQPQHF. The genes are TRBV30 and TRBJ1-5; 9 positions agree with TRBD1. CDR3 length equals 15 residues. Trimming took 2 bases from V and 0 from J; bases not matched to a gene: 2. CDR1 is GTSNPN, CDR2 SVGIG, per germline (reference sequence). Full variable domain (missing parts from reference TRBV30 and TRBJ1-5): SQTIHQWPATLVQPVGSPLSLECTVEGTSNPNLYWYRQAAGRGLQLLFYSVGIGQISSEVPQNLSASRPQDRQFILSSKKLLLSDSGFYLCAWSTGQGSNQPQHFGDGTRLSIL.

The genes are TRBV24-1 and TRBJ2-3, with 11 bases identical to TRBD1. V shed 2 bases and J 9 bases; nucleotides not matched to a gene: 12. Germline V gene data show CDR1 as KGHDR and CDR2 as SFDVKD. This CDR3 is built from 17 residues. As DNA, the CDR3 is TGTGCCACCAGTGATTCGGACAGGGGGCCAGACCGCGCCACGCAGTATTTT. Translating it yields CATSDSDRGPDRATQYF.